What follows are 29 T cell receptor beta chains derived from one specimen sequenced in a study of regulatory T cells in long-lasting Graves disease. As for time point: newly diagnosed GD, antithyroid drugs for less than 3 months. Making the TCR library involved RNA that had been extracted from PBMCs. With iRepertoire HTBI primers and Arm-PCR of CDR3 regions, TCR beta libraries were built. TCRdb called the multiplex PCR reads again in MiXCR, with one record for every CDR3 protein. The table has some 200,000 distinct CDR3 sequences, roughly 19% seen once. This sample also belongs to another study, concerning T cells in Graves' hyperthyroidism and ophthalmopathy.

The sample here was peripheral blood mononuclear cells (PBMCs), taken at new diagnosis, from a patient treated with antithyroid drugs. These receptor sequences come from a woman aged 30 to 39 with Graves disease.

Ten or more counts support this clonotype. This sequence joins TRBV5-1 and TRBJ2-1, with 10 bases aligning to TRBD2. V gave up 4 bases and J gave up 5 bases; unmatched junction bases: 12. CDR1 is SGHRS and CDR2 is YFSETQ in the germline V gene. This CDR3 is built from 17 residues. CDR3 coding DNA: TGCGCCAGCAGCCGGTCCCCCAGCGGGAGGGGGGACAATGAGCAGTTCTTC. Translating gives CASSRSPSGRGDNEQFF.

This clonotype was recorded many times. V gene TRBV12-3 or TRBV12-4 combines with J gene TRBJ1-4, with 7 bases lining up with TRBD1. V lost 5 bases to trimming and J lost 2 bases; unmatched junction nucleotides: 8. The CDR3 totals 16 residues. CDR3 sequence (DNA): TGTGCCAGCAGTCAAAGACAGGGTTTTACTAATGAAAAACTGTTTTTT. As protein: CASSQRQGFTNEKLFF.

Regarding this clonotype: A much bigger clone sits one base away, suggesting this may be a read error. The chain couples TRBV3-1 to TRBJ2-4; TRBD1 might be the D (6 bases). Germline V gives CDR1 LGHDT, CDR2 YNNKEL (reference sequence). CDR3 size: 19 residues. The CDR3 sequence: CASGQTGWPSETAKNIQYF. CDR3 nucleotides: TGTGCCAGCGGCCAGACAGGATGGCCCTCCGAAACGGCCAAAAACATTCAGTACTTC.

The chain couples TRBV6-1 to TRBJ1-2, with 8 bases that match TRBD1. Unmatched junction bases numbered 7, after V lost 3 bases and J lost 4 bases. Germline V gene lookup returns CDR1 MNHNS and CDR2 SASEGT. The CDR3 runs to 15 residues. The CDR3 bases are TGTGCCAGCAGTGACCCTCCGGACAGGGCCTATGGCTACACCTTC. This gives the protein CASSDPPDRAYGYTF.

This sequence joins TRBV2 and TRBJ1-1, with D hard to call. The CDR3 has 11 residues. V was shortened by 7 bases and J by 3 bases, with 6 bases between the two germline ends. CDR1 and CDR2 from the germline V gene are SNHLY and FYNNEI. The CDR3 spells CASIWYTEAFF. The CDR3 DNA is TGTGCCAGCATCTGGTACACTGAAGCTTTCTTT. Looking up the rest from reference TRBV2 and TRBJ1-1 gives the full variable domain: EPEVTQTPSHQVTQMGQEVILRCVPISNHLYFYWYRQILGQKVEFLVSFYNNEISEKSEIFDDQFSVERPDGSNFTLKIRSTKLEDSAMYFCASIWYTEAFFGQGTRLTVV.

This clonotype was seen at least ten times. The rearrangement links TRBV12-3 or TRBV12-4 to TRBJ2-7; D unresolved. CDR3 length: 13 amino acids. Between the trimmed V and J ends, which lost 3 bases and 1 base, there was a span of 7 bases. The CDR3 spells CASSLMMSYEQYF. The DNA for the CDR3 is TGTGCCAGCAGTTTGATGATGTCCTACGAGCAGTACTTC.

This clonotype was seen ten or more times. The chain links TRBV30 to TRBJ1-2; no reliable D call. Deletions cut 2 bases from V and 4 bases from J, with 11 bases between. The CDR3 is 13 amino acids. CDR1 and CDR2 from the germline V gene are GTSNPN and SVGIG (reference sequence). The chain's CDR3 is CAWSITVGYGYTF. CDR3 DNA: TGTGCCTGGAGTATCACAGTGGGCTATGGCTACACCTTC.

This clonotype was counted ten times or more. The rearrangement uses TRBV6-1 and TRBJ1-3; D is undetermined. Per the germline V gene, CDR1 is MNHNS and CDR2 is SASEGT. The CDR3 consists of 14 residues. Trimming left V 6 bases short and J 2 bases short, with 11 bases between. CDR3 in DNA: TGTGCCAGCAGGCGGGTGATGGCTGGAAACACCATATATTTT. Its protein product is CASRRVMAGNTIYF.

This clonotype appeared many times. This CDR3 is CASSSHGQGAYGYTF. The CDR3 bases are TGTGCCAGCAGTTCCCATGGACAGGGGGCGTATGGCTACACCTTC. J is TRBJ1-2 and V is TRBV27, with 11 positions matching TRBD1. Germline lookup yields CDR1 MNHEY and CDR2 SMNVEV (reference sequence). The CDR3 is made up of 15 amino acids. Germline trimming cut 4 bases from V and 5 bases from J; bases unmatched to any gene: 6.

This clonotype turned up a few times. This may come from a read error, since a much larger clone is one base off. The gene calls are TRBV20-1 and TRBJ1-2; maybe TRBD1 (6 bases). The CDR3 extends over 12 amino acids. Germline CDR1 reads DFQATT; CDR2 reads SNEGSKA (reference sequence). CDR3 in amino acids: CALRGSNYGYTF. CDR3 nucleotide sequence: TGCGCCCTTAGGGGGTCTAACTATGGCTACACCTTC.

The chain couples TRBV7-9 to TRBJ2-7, with D perhaps matching TRBD1 or TRBD2 (5 bases each). CDR3 size: 14 residues. Between the trimmed V and J ends, which lost 1 base and 5 bases, there was a span of 12 bases. Germline V CDR1 and CDR2: SEHNR, FQNEAQ (reference sequence). The DNA for the CDR3 is TGTGCCAGCAGCTTAGGGGGGTTCCGTAACGAGCAGTACTTC. As protein: CASSLGGFRNEQYF.

This clonotype has a count of ten or more. This chain connects TRBV6-5 to TRBJ1-2; D is undetermined. The V end lost 0 bases, the J end lost 6 bases, and 11 bases lay between the germline ends. The germline CDR1 and CDR2 sequences are MNHEY and SVGAGI. This CDR3 spans 14 amino acids. CDR3 DNA: TGTGCCAGCAGTTACTCGAGTCGAGAGAATGGCTACACCTTC. This translates into CASSYSSRENGYTF.

This clonotype was counted at least ten times. J is TRBJ1-4 and V is TRBV19; D is possibly TRBD1 (5 bases). CDR1 and CDR2 (germline): LNHDA, SQIVND (reference sequence). Trimming removed 7 bases at V and 12 bases at J, with 18 bases between. The CDR3 sequence is 13 residues long. The CDR3, as DNA: TGTGCCAGTACCTCAAACACGGTGACAGAACTGTTTTTT. This sequence encodes CASTSNTVTELFF.

Ten or more counts support this clonotype. The chain is built from TRBV9 and TRBJ2-7; 9 nucleotides match TRBD1. The CDR3 runs 14 residues. The germline V gene encodes CDR1 SGDLS and CDR2 YYNGEE. Unmatched junction bases numbered 8, after V lost 4 bases and J lost 6 bases. CDR3 DNA sequence: TGTGCCAGCAGCCCCCGGGACAGGGCCAGCGAGCAGTACTTC. Translation: CASSPRDRASEQYF. Based on the CDR3 plus reference TRBV9 and TRBJ2-7, the full variable domain is DSGVTQTPKHLITATGQRVTLRCSPRSGDLSVYWYQQSLDQGLQFLIQYYNGEERAKGNILERFSAQQFPDLHSELNLSSLELGDSALYFCASSPRDRASEQYFGPGTRLTVT.

The V call is TRBV5-6, the J call TRBJ1-1; 7 bases map to TRBD1. Germline loops: CDR1 SGHDT, CDR2 YYEEEE. CDR3 size: 15 residues. V was clipped by 3 bases and J by 4 bases; unmatched bases: 9. As DNA, the CDR3 is TGTGCCAGCAGCTACTACAGGGGATTGTCCACTGAAGCTTTCTTT. Protein sequence: CASSYYRGLSTEAFF.

This clonotype has a count of ten or more. This chain links TRBV7-9 with TRBJ2-5; 8 nucleotides align to TRBD2. The CDR3 totals 16 residues. Trimming at V came to 1 base and at J to 7 bases, leaving 11 bases not matched to a gene. Per germline, CDR1 SEHNR and CDR2 FQNEAQ (reference sequence). Here the CDR3 DNA reads TGTGCCAGCAGCTTAGGAACAGCGGGGGAACCCGGGACCCAGTACTTC. Translating gives CASSLGTAGEPGTQYF.

The chain links TRBV25-1 to TRBJ2-2; TRBD1 matches 7 bases. Germline V lookup: CDR1 MGHDK, CDR2 SYGVNS. V lost 3 bases, J lost 4 bases, and 5 bases stayed unmatched. CDR3 length: 15 amino acids. CDR3 coding DNA: TGTGCCAGCAGTGATCCGGGACAGCTCACCGGGGAGCTGTTTTTT. Translating it yields CASSDPGQLTGELFF.

This clonotype was recorded many times. The CDR3 DNA reads as TGTGCCAGCAGCCCTTGGGTAGGGACAGGGATCTCTGAAGCTTTCTTT. Its protein product is CASSPWVGTGISEAFF. The chain is built from TRBV3-1 and TRBJ1-1; 9 bases line up with TRBD1. In germline, CDR1 is LGHDT, CDR2 YNNKEL (reference sequence). Losses at the gene ends were 4 bases for V and 6 bases for J; bases not matched to a gene: 12. The CDR3 has 16 amino acids.

There are many counts of this clonotype. V usage is TRBV25-1 and J usage is TRBJ2-2; D is uncertain. The CDR3 covers 15 residues. Trimming took off 4 bases at V and 0 bases at J, with 9 bases between the two ends. Germline loops: CDR1 MGHDK, CDR2 SYGVNS. The CDR3 here is CASSGRLTNTGELFF. CDR3 nucleotide sequence: TGTGCCAGCAGTGGAAGATTGACGAACACCGGGGAGCTGTTTTTT.

The chain joins TRBV7-2 to TRBJ1-6, with D perhaps TRBD1 (5 bases). CDR3 size: 15 residues. Germline V gives CDR1 SGHTA, CDR2 FQGNSA. The ends were cut back, 5 bases at V and 10 bases at J, with 18 bases in the middle. In DNA form, the CDR3 reads TGTGCCAGCAGCGAACGGGACGGCCTGGGGTCACCCCTCCACTTT. It encodes CASSERDGLGSPLHF.

This clonotype has at least ten counts. This chain links TRBV18 with TRBJ1-1; the D is unclear. Trimming took 2 bases from V and 0 from J, leaving 7 bases between them. The germline CDR1 and CDR2 sequences are KGHSH and LQKENI. CDR3 length: 14 residues. The CDR3 sequence: CASSPSNMNTEAFF. For the CDR3, the DNA is TGTGCCAGCTCACCATCCAACATGAACACTGAAGCTTTCTTT.

This clonotype was seen at least ten times. The V gene is TRBV27, the J gene TRBJ2-5; 9 bases map to TRBD1. Trimming removed 0 bases from V and 3 bases from J; junction bases left unmatched: 2. Germline CDR1 reads MNHEY; CDR2 reads SMNVEV (reference sequence). The CDR3 totals 15 residues. In nucleotides, the CDR3 is TGTGCCAGCAGTTTATCCGGGACAGGGAAAGAGACCCAGTACTTC. Translation: CASSLSGTGKETQYF.

This clonotype was found many times. The chain recombines TRBV7-2 with TRBJ1-5; maybe TRBD1 (5 bases). The CDR3 is 19 amino acids. V was pared by 1 base and J by 0 bases, with 19 bases between. Germline CDR1 and CDR2: SGHTA and FQGNSA. Here the CDR3 DNA reads TGTGCCAGCAGCTTAGGGCCCACAGCTAAAGGGGATAGCAATCAGCCCCAGCATTTT. It yields the protein CASSLGPTAKGDSNQPQHF.

This clonotype was seen once. Only one base separates this from a far larger clonotype, so it likely reflects a read error. The chain uses TRBV12-3 or TRBV12-4 and TRBJ1-5, with D uncertain. This CDR3 region has 14 residues. The CDR3 sequence is CASSPGPLNRPQHF. In nucleotides, the CDR3 is TGTGCCAGCAGCCCTGGACCCTTGAATCGGCCCCAGCATTTT.

In this sample, this clonotype turned up many times. The rearrangement joins TRBV6-1 to TRBJ2-3, with a possible D match to TRBD2 (5 bases). The CDR3 is 12 residues long. Per germline, CDR1 MNHNS and CDR2 SASEGT. V lost 7 bases and J lost 2, with 7 bases in between. The DNA for the CDR3 is TGTGCCAGCAAACTAGACACAGATACGCAGTATTTT. It translates to CASKLDTDTQYF.

With regard to this clonotype: A single base separates this from a much larger clone, so it may be a read error. This chain connects TRBV6-9 to TRBJ1-1; D might be TRBD1 (5 bases). Germline V gene lookup returns CDR1 MNHGY and CDR2 SVAAGI. This CDR3 is built from 14 residues. V dropped 3 bases and J dropped 6 bases, with 14 bases sitting between them. CDR3 bases: TGTGCCAGCAGTTACTCGAATGGGGACGCTGAAGCTTTCTTT. Protein: CASSYSNGDAEAFF.

This clonotype was counted at least ten times. The J gene is TRBJ1-1, the V gene TRBV5-6, with D hard to call. Per germline, CDR1 SGHDT and CDR2 YYEEEE. This CDR3 spans 13 amino acids. With 0 bases removed from V and 8 bases from J, the gap between germline ends came to 11 bases. The CDR3: CASSLAAVAEAFF. Written as DNA, the CDR3 is TGTGCCAGCAGCTTGGCTGCCGTAGCCGAAGCTTTCTTT.

About this clonotype itself: This sequence may be a read error, since a much larger clone differs from it by one base. The genes are TRBV19 and TRBJ1-5; 9 nucleotides agree with TRBD1. The CDR3 runs 15 residues. J gave up 7 bases and V 7 bases, and 11 bases lay outside the gene matches. The V gene's germline CDR1 is LNHDA and CDR2 SQIVND (reference sequence). The CDR3: CASTFGTGKGQPQHF. In nucleotides, the CDR3 is TGTGCCAGTACCTTCGGGACAGGGAAGGGGCAGCCCCAGCATTTT.

This clonotype has ten or more counts. The V call is TRBV28, the J call TRBJ1-5; D not resolved. The CDR3 length is 15 residues. CDR1 and CDR2 (germline): MDHEN, SYDVKM. V lost 6 bases, J lost 2 bases, and 14 bases lay in between. The CDR3 spells CASRAYGEGNQPQHF. The CDR3 bases are TGTGCCAGCAGGGCCTACGGGGAGGGCAATCAGCCCCAGCATTTT.